A selection of T cell receptor beta chains follows, all from one sample in a study of blood T cell repertoires in COVID-19. The assay was immunoSEQ multiplex PCR, and TCRdb's table has in-frame clones only and misses some. The data show about 140,000 clones, roughly 84% seen once. Material: peripheral blood. Source of these receptors: a man younger than 40 with COVID-19, enrolled during active disease. CDR3s include the opening cysteine and the closing phenylalanine or tryptophan. The D gene is left open where the match is weak. Clone size, where shown, is once, few, many, or a class for clones that have expanded.

D: TRBD1
V: TRBV19
size: .
J: TRBJ2-7
DNA: TGTGCCAGTAGTATACCCAAGACAGGGGGCTTCTACGAGCAGTACTTC
CDR3: CASSIPKTGGFYEQYF

D: .
V: TRBV12-3/TRBV12-4
size: .
J: TRBJ2-1
DNA: TGTGCCAGCAGTCGTAGCGCTGAGCAGTTCTTC
CDR3: CASSRSAEQFF

D: TRBD2
V: TRBV6-4
size: .
J: TRBJ2-7
DNA: TGTGCCAGCAGTGCACTAGCGGGACCCTACGAGCAGTACTTC
CDR3: CASSALAGPYEQYF

D: .
V: TRBV20-1
size: .
J: TRBJ2-3
DNA: TGCAGTGCGCTAACCAGAGCGGAATGGTATTTT
CDR3: CSALTRAEWYF

D: TRBD1
V: TRBV2
size: .
J: TRBJ2-1
DNA: TGTGCCAGCAGACTGACAGGGTACAATGAGCAGTTCTTC
CDR3: CASRLTGYNEQFF

D: .
V: TRBV9
size: .
J: TRBJ1-1
DNA: TGTGCCAGCAGCACCATTTCCGGGACTGCTACCGCTTTCTTT
CDR3: CASSTISGTATAFF

D: TRBD1
V: TRBV6-5
size: .
J: TRBJ1-2
DNA: TGTGCCAGCAGTCCCGGACAGGGCTTCTTCGGCTACACCTTC
CDR3: CASSPGQGFFGYTF

D: TRBD2
V: TRBV29-1
size: .
J: TRBJ2-1
DNA: TGCAGCGTTGGGACTAGCGTGAACAATGAGCAGTTCTTC
CDR3: CSVGTSVNNEQFF

D: .
V: TRBV7-9
size: .
J: TRBJ1-1
DNA: TGTGCCAGCAGCCTACGGGAAGAAACTTCTGAAGCTTTCTTT
CDR3: CASSLREETSEAFF

D: TRBD2
V: TRBV7-9
size: .
J: TRBJ2-1
DNA: TGTGCCAGCAGCTTCCTGGCTAGCGGCTACAATGAGCAGTTCTTC
CDR3: CASSFLASGYNEQFF

D: TRBD1
V: TRBV6-2/TRBV6-3
size: .
J: TRBJ1-2
DNA: TGTGCCAGCAGTTACTCCGGGACAGGAAATGGCTACACCTTC
CDR3: CASSYSGTGNGYTF

D: .
V: TRBV7-9
size: .
J: TRBJ1-1
DNA: TGTGCCAGCAGCGCGGGGGGAGCGAACACTGAAGCTTTCTTT
CDR3: CASSAGGANTEAFF

D: .
V: TRBV19
size: few
J: TRBJ2-2
DNA: TGTGCCAGTAGCCGGCGGGGATACACCGACAGTAACACCGGGGAGCTGTTTTTT
CDR3: CASSRRGYTDSNTGELFF

D: TRBD1
V: TRBV19
size: once
J: TRBJ2-7
DNA: TGTGCCAGTAAGGGGCCAGGGGGTGCCTACGAGCAGTACTTC
CDR3: CASKGPGGAYEQYF

D: .
V: TRBV18
size: .
J: TRBJ2-7
DNA: TGTGCCAGCTCACCACCCACAGGCTCCTACGAGCAGTACTTC
CDR3: CASSPPTGSYEQYF

D: TRBD2
V: TRBV7-2
size: .
J: TRBJ2-1
DNA: TGTGCCAGCAGCTTAGGCGGCCTAGCGGGTTACAATGAGCAGTTCTTC
CDR3: CASSLGGLAGYNEQFF

D: .
V: TRBV4-1
size: .
J: TRBJ2-7
DNA: TGCGCCAGCAGTAAAATATTAGGACAGACCTACGAGCAGTACTTC
CDR3: CASSKILGQTYEQYF

D: TRBD1
V: TRBV3-1/TRBV3-2
size: .
J: TRBJ2-1
DNA: TGTGCCAGCAGCCAAGATCAGGGACAGTCCTACAATGAGCAGTTCTTC
CDR3: CASSQDQGQSYNEQFF

D: .
V: TRBV6-5
size: .
J: TRBJ1-6
DNA: TGTGCCAGCAGTAGTGCTAGCTCCTATAATTCACCCCTCCACTTT
CDR3: CASSSASSYNSPLHF

D: TRBD1
V: TRBV28
size: once
J: TRBJ1-1
DNA: TGTGCCAGCAGTACCGGGACAGGGAGGACTGAAGCTTTCTTT
CDR3: CASSTGTGRTEAFF

D: TRBD1
V: TRBV29-1
size: few
J: TRBJ1-1
DNA: TGCACCTTCTCAGAGGTAGGGGGCGAAGCTTTCTTT
CDR3: CTFSEVGGEAFF

D: TRBD1
V: TRBV3-1/TRBV3-2
size: .
J: TRBJ1-6
DNA: TGTGCCAGCAGCCCTGGGGGACAGGGGAATTCACCCCTCCACTTT
CDR3: CASSPGGQGNSPLHF

D: TRBD2
V: TRBV29-1
size: .
J: TRBJ2-5
DNA: TGCAGCGTTGAAGGACTAGCGGGACACCAAGAGACCCAGTACTTC
CDR3: CSVEGLAGHQETQYF

D: TRBD2
V: TRBV25-1
size: many
J: TRBJ2-1
DNA: TGTGCCAGCAGTCCCGATAGCGGGAGGGCCGCATATGAGCAGTTCTTC
CDR3: CASSPDSGRAAYEQFF

D: .
V: TRBV7-9
size: .
J: TRBJ1-2
DNA: TGTGCCAGCAGCTTAAATGGGCTAACCGGCTACACCTTC
CDR3: CASSLNGLTGYTF

D: TRBD1
V: TRBV15
size: .
J: TRBJ2-3
DNA: TGTGCCACCCTGCCGGGACAGGGGTCATCTAGCACAGATACGCAGTATTTT
CDR3: CATLPGQGSSSTDTQYF

D: .
V: TRBV13
size: .
J: TRBJ1-1
DNA: TGTGCCAGCAGCTTACACCCGCCGGGGACTGAAGCTTTCTTT
CDR3: CASSLHPPGTEAFF

D: TRBD1
V: TRBV7-8
size: .
J: TRBJ2-6
DNA: TGTGCCAGCAGCCCCAACAGGGGGAAGAGTGGGGCCAACGTCCTGACTTTC
CDR3: CASSPNRGKSGANVLTF

D: .
V: TRBV6-5
size: once
J: TRBJ1-2
DNA: TGTGCCAGCAGTTACGGGGCAGACTATGGCTACACCTTC
CDR3: CASSYGADYGYTF

D: .
V: TRBV19
size: .
J: TRBJ1-1
DNA: TGTGCCAGTGGCCGGGAGGAGGTTCCTGAAGCTTTCTTT
CDR3: CASGREEVPEAFF

D: .
V: TRBV5-1
size: .
J: TRBJ1-1
DNA: TGCGCCAGCAGCTGGACGATGGGAGGGGCTGAAGCTTTCTTT
CDR3: CASSWTMGGAEAFF

D: TRBD1
V: TRBV5-6
size: .
J: TRBJ1-1
DNA: TGTGCCAGCAGCTTCTCGCCGACAGGGTTCGGGGACACTGAAGCTTTCTTT
CDR3: CASSFSPTGFGDTEAFF

D: TRBD2
V: TRBV6-4
size: once
J: TRBJ2-1
DNA: TGTGCCAGCAGTGACTCAGGGGCGGGAGGATACAATGAGCAGTTCTTC
CDR3: CASSDSGAGGYNEQFF

D: TRBD2
V: TRBV6-6
size: .
J: TRBJ2-7
DNA: TGTGCCAGCAGTCGACTAGCGGAGGAAAGCTCCTACGAGCAGTACTTC
CDR3: CASSRLAEESSYEQYF

D: TRBD1
V: TRBV3-1/TRBV3-2
size: .
J: TRBJ1-2
DNA: TGTGCCAGCAGCCAACCGGACAGGCGGGGGGGTGGCTACACCTTC
CDR3: CASSQPDRRGGGYTF

D: .
V: TRBV11-2
size: few
J: TRBJ2-1
DNA: TGTGCCAGCAGCTGGAATTTTGAGGGAAGTGAGCAGTTCTTC
CDR3: CASSWNFEGSEQFF

D: .
V: TRBV5-1
size: .
J: TRBJ1-5
DNA: TGCGCCAGCAGCTTGGACGGGGAAGGGAATCAGCCCCAGCATTTT
CDR3: CASSLDGEGNQPQHF

D: .
V: TRBV18
size: .
J: TRBJ2-2
DNA: TGTGCCAGCTCACCCGACAAGAACACCGGGGAGCTGTTTTTT
CDR3: CASSPDKNTGELFF

D: .
V: TRBV6-6
size: .
J: TRBJ1-2
DNA: TGTGCCAGCAGTTACGGAGGTCCGCTCGACTATGGCTACACCTTC
CDR3: CASSYGGPLDYGYTF

D: TRBD1
V: TRBV13
size: .
J: TRBJ1-4
DNA: TGTGCCAGCAGCCTCCGGGACAGGATTTTTGAAAAACTGTTTTTT
CDR3: CASSLRDRIFEKLFF

D: .
V: TRBV7-7
size: .
J: TRBJ2-7
DNA: TGTGCTAGCAGCTTAGGGGCAGGCTACGAGCAGTACTTC
CDR3: CASSLGAGYEQYF

D: .
V: TRBV15
size: .
J: TRBJ2-6
DNA: TGTGCCACCAGCAGAGACCGAGGGAAGGCCAACGTCCTGACTTTC
CDR3: CATSRDRGKANVLTF

D: TRBD1
V: TRBV6-5
size: .
J: TRBJ2-7
DNA: TGTGCCAGCAAAAGGGACAGGGGGCCCCTCGAGCAGTACTTC
CDR3: CASKRDRGPLEQYF

D: .
V: TRBV9
size: .
J: TRBJ2-3
DNA: TGTGCCAGCAGCGTATTGGGCCTTGGGCGATTCGGTGCAGATACGCAGTATTTT
CDR3: CASSVLGLGRFGADTQYF

D: TRBD2
V: TRBV6-2/TRBV6-3
size: .
J: TRBJ2-4
DNA: TGTGCCAGCAGTTATAAAGGGGGACTAGCGGAGGCTGGCAAAAACATTCAGTACTTC
CDR3: CASSYKGGLAEAGKNIQYF

D: TRBD1
V: TRBV24-1
size: .
J: TRBJ1-5
DNA: TGTGCCACCAGTGATTCTGGGGGGACAGCGAGTCAGCCCCAGCATTTT
CDR3: CATSDSGGTASQPQHF

D: .
V: TRBV11-2
size: .
J: TRBJ2-1
DNA: TGTGCCAGCAGCTTAGACGCGAGGAGTCATTCCTACAATGAGCAGTTCTTC
CDR3: CASSLDARSHSYNEQFF